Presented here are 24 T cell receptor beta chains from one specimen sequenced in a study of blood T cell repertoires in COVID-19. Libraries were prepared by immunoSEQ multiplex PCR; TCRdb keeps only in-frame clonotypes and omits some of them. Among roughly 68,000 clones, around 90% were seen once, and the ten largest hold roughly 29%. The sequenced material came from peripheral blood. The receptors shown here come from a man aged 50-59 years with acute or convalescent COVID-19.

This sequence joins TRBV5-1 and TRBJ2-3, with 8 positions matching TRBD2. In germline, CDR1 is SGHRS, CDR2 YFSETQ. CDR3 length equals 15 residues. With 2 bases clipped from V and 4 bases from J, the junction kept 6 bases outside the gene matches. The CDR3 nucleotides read TGCGCCAGCAGCTTAAGCGGGGGCCTAGCAGATACGCAGTATTTT. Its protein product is CASSLSGGLADTQYF. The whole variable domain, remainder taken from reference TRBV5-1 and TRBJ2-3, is KAGVTQTPRYLIKTRGQQVTLSCSPISGHRSVSWYQQTPGQGLQFLFEYFSETQRNKGNFPGRFSGRQFSNSRSEMNVSTLELGDSALYLCASSLSGGLADTQYFGPGTRLTVL.

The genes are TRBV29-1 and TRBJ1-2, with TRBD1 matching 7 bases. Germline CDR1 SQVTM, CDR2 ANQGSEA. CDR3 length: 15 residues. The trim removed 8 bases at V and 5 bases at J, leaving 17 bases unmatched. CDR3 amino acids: CSTGGADRESYGYTF. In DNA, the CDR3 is TGCAGCACCGGGGGGGCCGACAGGGAATCTTATGGCTACACCTTC.

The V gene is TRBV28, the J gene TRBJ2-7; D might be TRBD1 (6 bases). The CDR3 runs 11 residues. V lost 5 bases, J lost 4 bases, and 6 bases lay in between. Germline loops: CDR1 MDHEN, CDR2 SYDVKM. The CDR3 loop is CASSQGYEQYF. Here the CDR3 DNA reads TGTGCCAGCAGTCAGGGGTACGAGCAGTACTTC.

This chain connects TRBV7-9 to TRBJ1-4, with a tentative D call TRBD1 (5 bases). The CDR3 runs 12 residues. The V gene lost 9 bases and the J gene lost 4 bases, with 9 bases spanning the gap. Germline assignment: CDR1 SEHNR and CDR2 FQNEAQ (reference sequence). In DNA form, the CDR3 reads TGTGCCAGTCGGGGGAATAATGAAAAACTGTTTTTT. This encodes CASRGNNEKLFF.

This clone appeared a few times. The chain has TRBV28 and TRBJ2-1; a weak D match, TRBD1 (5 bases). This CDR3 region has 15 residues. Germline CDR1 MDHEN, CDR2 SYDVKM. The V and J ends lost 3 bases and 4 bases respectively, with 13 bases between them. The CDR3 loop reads CASSLGQITYNEQFF. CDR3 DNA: TGTGCCAGCAGTTTGGGGCAGATAACGTACAATGAGCAGTTCTTC. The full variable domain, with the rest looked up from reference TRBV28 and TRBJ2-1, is DVKVTQSSRYLVKRTGEKVFLECVQDMDHENMFWYRQDPGLGLRLIYFSYDVKMKEKGDIPEGYSVSREKKERFSLILESASTNQTSMYLCASSLGQITYNEQFFGPGTRLTVL.

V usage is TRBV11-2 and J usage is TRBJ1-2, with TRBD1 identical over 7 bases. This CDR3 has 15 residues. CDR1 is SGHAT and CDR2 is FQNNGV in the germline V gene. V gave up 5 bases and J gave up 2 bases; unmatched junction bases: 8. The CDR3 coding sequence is TGTGCCAGCAGCGATATAATACAGGGGAACTATGGCTACACCTTC. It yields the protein CASSDIIQGNYGYTF.

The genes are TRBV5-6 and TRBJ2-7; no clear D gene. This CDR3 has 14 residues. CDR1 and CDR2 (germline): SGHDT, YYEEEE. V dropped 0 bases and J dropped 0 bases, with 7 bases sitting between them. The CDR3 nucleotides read TGTGCCAGCAGCTTGGGACGGAGCTCCTACGAGCAGTACTTC. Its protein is CASSLGRSSYEQYF.

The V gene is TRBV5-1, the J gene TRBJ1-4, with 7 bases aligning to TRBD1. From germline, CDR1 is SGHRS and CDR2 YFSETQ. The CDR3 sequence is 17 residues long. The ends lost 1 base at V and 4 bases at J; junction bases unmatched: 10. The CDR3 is CASSLLGTGTDNEKLFF. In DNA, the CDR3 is TGCGCCAGCAGCTTGCTAGGAACCGGGACAGATAATGAAAAACTGTTTTTT. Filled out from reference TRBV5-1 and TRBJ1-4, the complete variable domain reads KAGVTQTPRYLIKTRGQQVTLSCSPISGHRSVSWYQQTPGQGLQFLFEYFSETQRNKGNFPGRFSGRQFSNSRSEMNVSTLELGDSALYLCASSLLGTGTDNEKLFFGSGTQLSVL.

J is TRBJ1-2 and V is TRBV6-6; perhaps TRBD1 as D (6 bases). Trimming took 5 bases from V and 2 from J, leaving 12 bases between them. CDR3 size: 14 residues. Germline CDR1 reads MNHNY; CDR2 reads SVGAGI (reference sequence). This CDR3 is CASSRDKQNYGYTF. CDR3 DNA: TGTGCCAGCAGTCGGGACAAGCAGAACTATGGCTACACCTTC.

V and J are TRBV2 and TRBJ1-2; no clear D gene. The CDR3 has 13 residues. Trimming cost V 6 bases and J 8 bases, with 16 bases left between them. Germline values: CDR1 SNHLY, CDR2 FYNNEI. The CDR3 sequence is CASRAQTREGYTF. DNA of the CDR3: TGTGCCAGCAGGGCACAGACCCGAGAAGGCTACACCTTC.

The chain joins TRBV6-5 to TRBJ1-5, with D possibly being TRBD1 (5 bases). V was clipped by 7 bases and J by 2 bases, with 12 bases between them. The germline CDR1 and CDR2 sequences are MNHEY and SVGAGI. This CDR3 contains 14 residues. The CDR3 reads CASTPSGGNQPQHF. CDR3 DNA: TGTGCCAGCACCCCTTCGGGGGGCAATCAGCCCCAGCATTTT.

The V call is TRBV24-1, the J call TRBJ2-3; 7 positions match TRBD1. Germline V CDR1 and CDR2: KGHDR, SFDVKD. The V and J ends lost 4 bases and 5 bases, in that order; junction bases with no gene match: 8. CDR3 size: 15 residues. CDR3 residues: CATSDMGQMGDTQYF. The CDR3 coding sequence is TGTGCCACCAGTGACATGGGACAGATGGGAGATACGCAGTATTTT.

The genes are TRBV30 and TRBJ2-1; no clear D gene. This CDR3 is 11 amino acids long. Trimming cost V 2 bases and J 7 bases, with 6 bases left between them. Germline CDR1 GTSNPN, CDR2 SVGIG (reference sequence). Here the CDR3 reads CAWSKRNEQFF. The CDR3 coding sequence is TGTGCCTGGAGTAAGAGAAATGAGCAGTTCTTC.

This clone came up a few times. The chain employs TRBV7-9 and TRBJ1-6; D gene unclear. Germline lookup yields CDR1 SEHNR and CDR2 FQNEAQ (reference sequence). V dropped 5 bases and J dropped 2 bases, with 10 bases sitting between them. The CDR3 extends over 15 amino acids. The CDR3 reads CASSGGFPYNSPLHF. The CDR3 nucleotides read TGTGCCAGCAGCGGAGGGTTCCCCTATAATTCACCCCTCCACTTT. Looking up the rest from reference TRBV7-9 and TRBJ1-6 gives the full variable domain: DTGVSQNPRHKITKRGQNVTFRCDPISEHNRLYWYRQTLGQGPEFLTYFQNEAQLEKSRLLSDRFSAERPKGSFSTLEIQRTEQGDSAMYLCASSGGFPYNSPLHFGNGTRLTVT.

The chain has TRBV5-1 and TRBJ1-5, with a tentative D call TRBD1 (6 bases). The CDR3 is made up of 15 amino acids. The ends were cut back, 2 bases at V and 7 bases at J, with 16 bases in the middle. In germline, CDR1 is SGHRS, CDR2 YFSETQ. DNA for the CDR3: TGCGCCAGCAGCTTTGGCACAGGGTTGGGGCAGCCCCAGCATTTT. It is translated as CASSFGTGLGQPQHF.

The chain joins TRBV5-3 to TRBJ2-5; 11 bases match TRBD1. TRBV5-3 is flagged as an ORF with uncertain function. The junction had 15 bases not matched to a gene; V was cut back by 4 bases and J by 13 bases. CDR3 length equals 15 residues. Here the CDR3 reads CARSNDPGQGGPRYF. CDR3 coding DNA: TGTGCCAGAAGCAACGATCCGGGACAGGGGGGCCCCCGGTACTTC.

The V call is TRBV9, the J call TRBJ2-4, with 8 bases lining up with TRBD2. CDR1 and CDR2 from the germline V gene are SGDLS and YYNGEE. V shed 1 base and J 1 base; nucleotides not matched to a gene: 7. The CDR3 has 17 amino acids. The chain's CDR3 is CASSVRRRGAAKNIQYF. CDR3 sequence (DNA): TGTGCCAGCAGCGTACGCAGGCGGGGGGCGGCCAAAAACATTCAGTACTTC.

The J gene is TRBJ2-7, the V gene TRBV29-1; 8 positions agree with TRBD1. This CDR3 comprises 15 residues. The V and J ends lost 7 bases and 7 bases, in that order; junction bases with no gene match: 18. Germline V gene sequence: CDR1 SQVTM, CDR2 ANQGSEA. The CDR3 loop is CSAQGVGQGAGEQYF. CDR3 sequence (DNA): TGCAGCGCACAGGGGGTCGGGCAGGGAGCAGGAGAGCAGTACTTC.

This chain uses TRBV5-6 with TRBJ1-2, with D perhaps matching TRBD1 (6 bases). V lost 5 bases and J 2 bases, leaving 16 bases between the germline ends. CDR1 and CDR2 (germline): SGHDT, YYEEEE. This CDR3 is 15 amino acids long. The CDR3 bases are TGTGCCAGCAGGGGGATGTCAGGGGAGAACTATGGCTACACCTTC. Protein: CASRGMSGENYGYTF.

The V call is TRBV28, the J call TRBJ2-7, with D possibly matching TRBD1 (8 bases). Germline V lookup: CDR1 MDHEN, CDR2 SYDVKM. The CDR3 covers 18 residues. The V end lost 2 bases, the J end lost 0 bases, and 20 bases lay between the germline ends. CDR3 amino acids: CASSLPKERDRYSYEQYF. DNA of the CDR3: TGTGCCAGCAGTTTACCAAAAGAGCGGGACAGGTACTCCTACGAGCAGTACTTC.

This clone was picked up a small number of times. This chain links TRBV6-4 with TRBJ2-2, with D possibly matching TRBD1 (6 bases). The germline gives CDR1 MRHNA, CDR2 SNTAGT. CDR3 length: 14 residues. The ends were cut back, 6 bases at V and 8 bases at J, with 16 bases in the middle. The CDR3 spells CASRQTDRSGELFF. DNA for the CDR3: TGTGCCAGCAGACAGACGGACAGATCAGGGGAGCTGTTTTTT.

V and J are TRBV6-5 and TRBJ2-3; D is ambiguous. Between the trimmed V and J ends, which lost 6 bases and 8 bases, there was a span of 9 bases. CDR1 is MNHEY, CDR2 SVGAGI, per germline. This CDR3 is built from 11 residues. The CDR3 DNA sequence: TGTGCCAGCAGGGCGGTCGGTACGCAGTATTTT. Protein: CASRAVGTQYF.

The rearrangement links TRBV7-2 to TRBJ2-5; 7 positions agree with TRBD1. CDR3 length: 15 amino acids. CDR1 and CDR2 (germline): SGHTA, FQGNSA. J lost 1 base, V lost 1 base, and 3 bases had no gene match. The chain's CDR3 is CASSLVGQSQETQYF. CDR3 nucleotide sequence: TGTGCCAGCAGCTTAGTGGGACAGTCCCAAGAGACCCAGTACTTC.

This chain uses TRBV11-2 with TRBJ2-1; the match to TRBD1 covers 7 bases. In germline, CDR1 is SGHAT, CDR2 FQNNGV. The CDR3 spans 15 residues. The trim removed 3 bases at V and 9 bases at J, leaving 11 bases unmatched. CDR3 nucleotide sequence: TGTGCCAGCAGCTTTTCTACGACAGGGCGGGCTGAGCAGTTCTTC. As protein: CASSFSTTGRAEQFF.